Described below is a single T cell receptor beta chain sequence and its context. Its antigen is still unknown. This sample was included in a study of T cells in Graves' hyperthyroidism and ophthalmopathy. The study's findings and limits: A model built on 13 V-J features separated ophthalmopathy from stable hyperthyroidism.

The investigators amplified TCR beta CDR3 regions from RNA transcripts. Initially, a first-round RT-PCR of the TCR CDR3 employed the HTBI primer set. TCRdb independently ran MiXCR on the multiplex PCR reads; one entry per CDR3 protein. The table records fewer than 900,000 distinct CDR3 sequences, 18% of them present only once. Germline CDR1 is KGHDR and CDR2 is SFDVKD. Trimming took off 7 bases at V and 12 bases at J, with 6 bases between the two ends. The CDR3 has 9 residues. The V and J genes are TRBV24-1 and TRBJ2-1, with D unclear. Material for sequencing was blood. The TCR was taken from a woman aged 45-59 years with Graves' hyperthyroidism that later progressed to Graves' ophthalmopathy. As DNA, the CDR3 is TGTGCCACCAGAGCCAGGCAGTTCTTC. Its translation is CATRARQFF.